Listed here are 9 T cell receptor beta chains from one sample, sequenced in a study of lung T cells in sarcoidosis with Löfgren's syndrome. TCRdb ran MiXCR on the reads and lists one entry per CDR3 protein. The table records 15,000 to 25,000 distinct CDR3 sequences, around 20% of them present only once. Material: CD4+ T cells from bronchoalveolar lavage. The receptor set was obtained from a human donor with sarcoidosis (Löfgren's syndrome or another form), or a control subject (not recorded which).

With respect to this clonotype: A clone one base away is much larger, so this may be a read error. The V and J genes are TRBV27 and TRBJ2-2; tentative D call: TRBD2 (6 bases). The germline CDR1 and CDR2 sequences are MNHEY and SMNVEV (reference sequence). CDR3 length: 14 residues. The V gene lost 4 bases and the J gene lost 6 bases, with 12 bases spanning the gap. The chain's CDR3 is CASSWDSFAGELFF. In nucleotides, the CDR3 is TGTGCCAGCAGTTGGGACTCTTTCGCCGGGGAGCTGTTTTTT.

This clonotype has more than one count but fewer than ten. V usage is TRBV18 and J usage is TRBJ1-1; no definite D call. Germline V lookup: CDR1 KGHSH, CDR2 LQKENI. The germline V and J ends were trimmed by 2 bases and 3 bases, with 13 bases remaining between them. This CDR3 contains 15 residues. The CDR3 sequence: CASSPIVRSYTEAFF. The CDR3 nucleotides are TGTGCCAGCTCACCAATAGTGAGGAGTTACACTGAAGCTTTCTTT. Together with reference TRBV18 and TRBJ1-1, the CDR3 gives the full variable domain: NAGVMQNPRHLVRRRGQEARLRCSPMKGHSHVYWYRQLPEEGLKFMVYLQKENIIDESGMPKERFSAEFPKEGPSILRIQQVVRGDSAAYFCASSPIVRSYTEAFFGQGTRLTVV.

On this clonotype: An end of the junction differs from the germline gene, which may be a read error. The chain uses TRBV20-1 and TRBJ1-1, with D tentatively TRBD1 (5 bases). The CDR3 covers 15 residues. Germline CDR1 reads DFQATT; CDR2 reads SNEGSKA (reference sequence). CDR3 sequence reads: CSAGLGGGAGSEALF. CDR3 bases: TGCAGTGCTGGCCTCGGTGGAGGGGCGGGCTCTGAAGCTCTCTTT.

This clonotype was counted only a few times. The rearrangement links TRBV18 to TRBJ2-1; 7 bases are a match to TRBD1. Germline V gives CDR1 KGHSH, CDR2 LQKENI. The V segment lost 1 base and the J segment 9 bases; nucleotides outside the gene matches: 15. The CDR3 totals 17 residues. The CDR3 reads CASSPLRRTGEASEQFF. Here the CDR3 DNA reads TGTGCCAGCTCACCACTTCGGCGGACAGGTGAAGCAAGTGAGCAGTTCTTC. Combining the CDR3 with reference TRBV18 and TRBJ2-1 gives the whole variable domain NAGVMQNPRHLVRRRGQEARLRCSPMKGHSHVYWYRQLPEEGLKFMVYLQKENIIDESGMPKERFSAEFPKEGPSILRIQQVVRGDSAAYFCASSPLRRTGEASEQFFGPGTRLTVL.

This clonotype was recorded many times. This chain joins TRBV7-6 and TRBJ2-7; D not certain. Germline CDR1 reads SGHVS; CDR2 reads FNYEAQ. Trimming removed 5 bases from V and 4 bases from J, with 12 bases in between. The CDR3 runs 13 residues. In DNA form, the CDR3 reads TGTGCCAGCAGCCTCACCCCAATTTACGAGCAGTACTTC. Its protein product is CASSLTPIYEQYF.

This clonotype was seen repeatedly, ten times or more. V and J are TRBV28 and TRBJ2-7; maybe TRBD1 (6 bases). V was pared by 2 bases and J by 7 bases, with 21 bases between. Per the germline V gene, CDR1 is MDHEN and CDR2 is SYDVKM. The CDR3 sequence is 16 residues long. The CDR3 DNA follows: TGTGCCAGCAGTTTAGTCGGACAGCCCGAGATGATTGAGCAGTACTTC. It yields the protein CASSLVGQPEMIEQYF.

This clonotype counts as medium-sized. The chain recombines TRBV6-1 with TRBJ2-7, with D perhaps matching TRBD2 (5 bases). The V gene's germline CDR1 is MNHNS and CDR2 SASEGT. V was pared by 7 bases and J by 0 bases, with 13 bases between. The CDR3 loop spans 14 amino acids. CDR3 protein: CASTPAGLSYEQYF. The CDR3, as DNA: TGTGCCAGCACGCCGGCGGGTCTCTCCTACGAGCAGTACTTC.

In the case of this clonotype: Possible read error: a much larger clone is one base away. The chain carries TRBV7-2 and TRBJ1-5; TRBD1 might be the D (5 bases). There are 13 residues in the CDR3. Germline V gene data show CDR1 as SGHTA and CDR2 as FQGNSA. CDR3 nucleotides: TGTGCCAGCGGCTTAGGACCCTCCCAGGGCGGGCATTTT. Encoded protein: CASGLGPSQGGHF. Full variable domain (rest looked up from reference TRBV7-2 and TRBJ1-5): GAGVSQSPSNKVTEKGKDVELRCDPISGHTALYWYRQSLGQGLEFLIYFQGNSAPDKSGLPSDRFSAERTGGSVSTLTIQRTQQEDSAVYLCASGLGPSQGGHFGDGTRLSIL.

This clonotype was found many times. The CDR3 loop is CASGNRALAKNIQYF. DNA of the CDR3: TGTGCCAGCGGGAACAGGGCCCTAGCCAAAAACATTCAGTACTTC. This chain joins TRBV11-2 and TRBJ2-4; D might be TRBD1 (6 bases). Trimming removed 8 bases at V and 0 bases at J, with 14 bases between. The CDR3 is 15 amino acids. Germline V gene data show CDR1 as SGHAT and CDR2 as FQNNGV.